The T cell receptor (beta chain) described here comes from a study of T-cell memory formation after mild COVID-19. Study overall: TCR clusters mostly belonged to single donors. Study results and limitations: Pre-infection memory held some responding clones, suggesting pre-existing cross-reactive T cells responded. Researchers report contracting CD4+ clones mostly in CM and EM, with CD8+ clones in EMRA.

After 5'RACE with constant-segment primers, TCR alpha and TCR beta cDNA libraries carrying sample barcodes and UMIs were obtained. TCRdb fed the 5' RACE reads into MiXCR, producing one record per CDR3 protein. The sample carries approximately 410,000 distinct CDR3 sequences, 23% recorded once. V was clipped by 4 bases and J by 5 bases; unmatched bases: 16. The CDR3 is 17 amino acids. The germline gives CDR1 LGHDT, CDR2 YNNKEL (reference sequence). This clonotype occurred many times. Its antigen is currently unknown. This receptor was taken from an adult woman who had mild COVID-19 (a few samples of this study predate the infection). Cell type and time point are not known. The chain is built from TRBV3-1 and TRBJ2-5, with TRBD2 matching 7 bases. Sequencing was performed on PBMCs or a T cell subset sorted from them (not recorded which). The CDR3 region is CASSPEVDRPGRETQYF. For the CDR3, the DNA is TGTGCCAGCAGCCCGGAGGTCGACCGGCCCGGGAGGGAGACCCAGTACTTC.